The clone carrying this TCR beta chain was counted ten times or more. Its target is unknown. Unique molecular identifiers tagged individual cDNA molecules. TCRdb reprocessed the 5' RACE reads via MiXCR and lists one record per CDR3 protein. The sample carries tens of thousands of distinct CDR3 sequences, 10% to 15% recorded once. The CDR3 covers 11 residues. Germline CDR1 and CDR2: MNHNY and SVGAGI (reference sequence). V lost 6 bases and J lost 7, with 9 bases in between. This sample stems from a study of early T cells in non-severe SARS-CoV-2 infection. Points from the study as a whole: VDJdb matching favored anti-spike CD8 responses, missing private and CD4 specificities.

The sequencing input was whole blood. The source of this sequence is an adult who was a healthcare worker with PCR-confirmed SARS-CoV-2 infection or an uninfected control (not recorded which). V gene TRBV6-6 combines with J gene TRBJ1-2; unclear D gene. CDR3 amino acids: CASREGSGYTF. The CDR3 nucleotides are TGTGCCAGCAGGGAGGGAAGTGGCTACACCTTC.